Detailed here is one T cell receptor beta chain. No antigen is known for it. A junction boundary mismatches the germline segment, possibly from a read error. RNA was extracted with the RNeasy kit and about 0.5 to 1 ug was reverse transcribed using random hexamers. The immunoSEQ multiplex PCR assay, which covers 54 Vbeta and 13 Jbeta segments, was used to amplify TCR beta CDR3 regions. PCR amplification bias was corrected by using a synthetic template baseline for primer optimization and computational correction. The study's processing was this. Reads were annotated to V, D and J genes per IMGT and analyzed with immunoSEQ Analyzer, keeping only productive sequences. Clonality was calculated as one minus the Shannon entropy normalized by log2 of the number of productive unique sequences. For each patient and control, public and private clones were evaluated among the 100 most prevalent clones. A clone was defined as Susac-specific if it was absent from the healthy and MS cohorts, from approximately 980 published viral clones and from other ImmuneACCESS disease sequences. TCRdb's own reprocessing of the public reads used fastp at Q25 and MiXCR and kept productive beta chains. Rows are unified per CDR3 protein, each entry keeping the most common DNA and genes. These V and J calls are TCRdb output, not the study's own analysis. Here the sample has approximately 150,000 distinct CDR3 sequences; over 80% occur a single time. The ten largest make up 0.51% of the sample.

These data belong to a study of CD8 T cells in Susac syndrome (dated by TCRdb to about 2019). Background on the whole study: Repertoire sequencing was used to test whether CD8+ T cell activation and differentiation in Susac syndrome was antigen driven. Clonality of the CD8+ T cell repertoire was compared between about a dozen healthy donors, approximately 14 Susac syndrome patients and some 15 multiple sclerosis patients. Findings and caveats that apply to the study as a whole: The number of individuals in the TCR sequencing and HLA analysis was recognized as being relatively small.

Peripheral blood CD8+ and CD4+ T cells from healthy donors, Susac syndrome patients and multiple sclerosis patients were profiled using high-throughput TCR beta sequencing. Multiple sclerosis controls were treatment-naive patients with stable or active relapsing-remitting disease fulfilling revised McDonald criteria. Bulk CD8+ and CD4+ T cells were purified by magnetic negative isolation, whereas CD8+ TEMRA cells were enriched by FACS. Blood was drawn into EDTA tubes, processed within 24 hours, and PBMCs were isolated by density gradient centrifugation. PBMCs intended for TCR sequencing were cryopreserved in liquid nitrogen and were subsequently thawed in a 37 degrees C water bath. Purity of sorted or isolated CD4+, CD8+ and CD8+ TEMRA cells was at least 90%. For CDR1 and CDR2, the germline V gene (reference sequence) lists SEHNR and FQNEAQ. The CDR3 sequence holds 14 residues, the cysteine and phenylalanine included. The CDR3 DNA has 42 bases and is translated from base 1.

The chain was built from TRBV7-9 and TRBJ2-3; the best D guess is TRBD2, with 5 bases matching. What was sequenced was CD8+ T cells from PBMCs. The TCR sequence derives from a human donor with multiple sclerosis. In nucleotide form, the sequence is TGTGCCAGCAGCTTAGTTGGGCCAGACTATACGCAGTTTTTT. This yields the protein CASSLVGPDYTQFF.